This T cell receptor beta chain is from a study of control samples from healthy donors and cancer patients. The V and J ends lost 4 bases and 3 bases respectively, with 19 bases between them. The germline CDR1 and CDR2 sequences are SGHDT and YYEEEE. CDR3 size: 16 residues. TCRdb keeps only in-frame clones here, not all; method: immunoSEQ multiplex PCR. The sample lists 60,000 to 65,000 clones, 85% occurring once. This receptor was obtained from a man aged 40-55 years in good health. The chain employs TRBV5-6 and TRBJ1-2, with D hard to call. Sequences were obtained from blood. CDR3 sequence (DNA): TGTGCCAGCAGCGCCCGGGTGGAGGGAGGCTACTATGGCTACACCTTC. Its translation is CASSARVEGGYYGYTF. Drawing the rest from reference TRBV5-6 and TRBJ1-2, the complete variable domain is DAGVTQSPTHLIKTRGQQVTLRCSPKSGHDTVSWYQQALGQGPQFIFQYYEEEERQRGNFPDRFSGHQFPNYSSELNVNALLLGDSALYLCASSARVEGGYYGYTFGSGTRLTVV.